This passage covers 30 T cell receptor beta chains from one sample sequenced in a study of blood T cell repertoires in COVID-19. TCRdb keeps only in-frame clones here, not all; method: immunoSEQ multiplex PCR. The sample has around 42,000 clones, about 75% seen once. The sequencing sample was made of peripheral blood. The receptors were gathered from a man between 65 and 80 years old with active or convalescent COVID-19.

The CDR3 reads CSAGGGWEQYF. CDR3 DNA: TGCAGTGCTGGGGGGGGTTGGGAGCAGTACTTC. The chain employs TRBV20-1 and TRBJ2-7; 7 nucleotides align to TRBD2. With V trimmed by 5 bases and J by 7 bases, 5 bases remained unmatched. Germline values: CDR1 DFQATT, CDR2 SNEGSKA (reference sequence). The CDR3 extends over 11 amino acids.

The chain couples TRBV18 to TRBJ1-2, with D hard to call. The V end was cut by 2 bases, the J end by 6 bases, with 13 bases between. This CDR3 spans 14 amino acids. Germline CDR1 KGHSH, CDR2 LQKENI. CDR3: CASSPIRVPDGYTF. DNA of the CDR3: TGTGCCAGCTCACCAATACGGGTGCCGGATGGCTACACCTTC.

The chain combines TRBV19 with TRBJ2-1; D is possibly TRBD2 (5 bases). There are 15 residues in the CDR3. Germline V gives CDR1 LNHDA, CDR2 SQIVND (reference sequence). Between the trimmed V and J ends, which lost 4 bases and 10 bases, there was a span of 20 bases. In nucleotides, the CDR3 is TGTGCCAGTAGTAACCCAGGAGACTACAATGACGAGCAGTTCTTC. Amino acid sequence: CASSNPGDYNDEQFF.

This chain joins TRBV7-6 and TRBJ2-3; D gene unclear. The CDR3 spans 17 residues. Trimming removed 3 bases at V and 4 bases at J, with 20 bases between. In germline, CDR1 is SGHVS, CDR2 FNYEAQ. The CDR3 sequence: CASSFLAPLGKSDTQYF. CDR3 DNA: TGTGCCAGCAGCTTTCTCGCCCCCTTGGGCAAATCAGATACGCAGTATTTT.

This chain links TRBV19 with TRBJ2-3; 12 bases are shared with TRBD2. Per germline, CDR1 LNHDA and CDR2 SQIVND (reference sequence). This CDR3 is built from 21 residues. V was clipped by 1 base and J by 11 bases; unmatched bases: 25. CDR3 nucleotide sequence: TGTGCCAGTAGTATAGTCCAAGCCACCCGTGGGCTAGCGGGGGGGTATAGGAGGCAGTATTTT. This codes for CASSIVQATRGLAGGYRRQYF.

The genes are TRBV2 and TRBJ1-2, with TRBD1 matching 8 bases. Germline loops: CDR1 SNHLY, CDR2 FYNNEI. The CDR3 totals 13 residues. Losses at the gene ends were 3 bases for V and 8 bases for J; bases not matched to a gene: 5. CDR3 region: CASSETGDGGYTF. The CDR3, as DNA: TGTGCCAGCAGTGAGACAGGGGACGGGGGCTACACCTTC.

This chain connects TRBV11-3 to TRBJ1-2; D uncertain. V gave up 3 bases and J gave up 7 bases, with 15 bases separating them. CDR1 SGHNT and CDR2 YENEEA come from the germline V gene. The CDR3 contains 14 residues. CDR3 residues: CASSFDETERGYTF. CDR3 DNA sequence: TGTGCCAGCAGCTTTGACGAAACAGAACGTGGCTACACCTTC.

V gene TRBV5-4 combines with J gene TRBJ2-3, with a possible D match to TRBD2 (7 bases). CDR3 length: 15 residues. CDR1 is SGHNT and CDR2 is YYREEE in the germline V gene (reference sequence). Trimming pared 4 bases from V and 6 bases from J, leaving 18 bases between. The CDR3: CASSPAGAAADTQYF. The CDR3, as DNA: TGTGCCAGCAGCCCCGCGGGGGCCGCCGCGGATACGCAGTATTTT.

The rearrangement joins TRBV5-4 to TRBJ2-1; D is perhaps TRBD2 (6 bases). The ends were cut back, 6 bases at V and 10 bases at J, with 17 bases in the middle. The germline V gene encodes CDR1 SGHNT and CDR2 YYREEE (reference sequence). This CDR3 contains 13 residues. The CDR3, as DNA: TGTGCCAGCACCCTAGCGAAGGAAAACGAGCAGTTCTTC. Translated: CASTLAKENEQFF.

The chain couples TRBV2 to TRBJ1-2; D may be TRBD1 (5 bases). CDR3 length equals 13 residues. Trimming stripped 2 bases from V and 7 bases from J, with 11 bases between. Germline assignment: CDR1 SNHLY and CDR2 FYNNEI. The CDR3 spells CASSESSGSGYTF. The CDR3 nucleotides are TGTGCCAGCAGTGAATCATCAGGGTCTGGCTACACCTTC.

The rearrangement links TRBV28 to TRBJ1-1; no definite D call. The germline CDR1 and CDR2 sequences are MDHEN and SYDVKM. The CDR3 has 15 amino acids. V was trimmed by 7 bases and J by 1 base, leaving 16 bases between them. The CDR3 is CASNSIDTSNTEAFF. CDR3 in DNA: TGTGCCAGCAATAGTATAGACACGTCGAACACTGAAGCTTTCTTT.

This chain uses TRBV6-6 with TRBJ2-7; 7 bases map to TRBD1. The CDR3 is made up of 17 amino acids. J lost 1 base, V lost 5 bases, and 14 bases had no gene match. Germline CDR1 reads MNHNY; CDR2 reads SVGAGI (reference sequence). The CDR3 loop reads CASSPILQGRVSYEQYF. CDR3 sequence (DNA): TGTGCCAGCAGTCCCATCCTACAGGGGCGTGTATCCTACGAGCAGTACTTC.

This rearrangement joins TRBV30 to TRBJ1-4, with D perhaps matching TRBD1 (5 bases). CDR1 GTSNPN and CDR2 SVGIG come from the germline V gene (reference sequence). Trimming cost V 0 bases and J 8 bases, with 10 bases left between them. There are 13 residues in the CDR3. CDR3 in DNA: TGTGCCTGGAGTGTGGGGGGACCCGAAAAACTGTTTTTT. The encoded protein is CAWSVGGPEKLFF.

The rearrangement links TRBV2 to TRBJ1-1, with 7 bases lining up with TRBD1. This CDR3 has 13 amino acids. V shed 10 bases and J 1 base; nucleotides not matched to a gene: 6. Germline assignment: CDR1 SNHLY and CDR2 FYNNEI. CDR3 sequence (DNA): TGTGCCACCGTGGGACAGCCGAACACTGAAGCTTTCTTT. This gives the protein CATVGQPNTEAFF.

The chain is built from TRBV5-1 and TRBJ1-1; D gene uncertain. CDR3 length: 14 amino acids. Germline V gene lookup returns CDR1 SGHRS and CDR2 YFSETQ. V dropped 0 bases and J dropped 2 bases, with 8 bases sitting between them. The DNA of the CDR3 is TGCGCCAGCAGCTTGGCCACAGACAACACTGAAGCTTTCTTT. Its translation: CASSLATDNTEAFF.

This clone was recorded only once. The chain combines TRBV5-1 with TRBJ2-3, with D uncertain. CDR3 length: 13 amino acids. Germline CDR1 SGHRS, CDR2 YFSETQ. V was cut by 4 bases and J by 4 bases, with 10 bases left in between. DNA of the CDR3: TGCGCCAGCAGCGCGCCCGGAGCAGATACGCAGTATTTT. Amino acid sequence: CASSAPGADTQYF.

This clone has just one count. V usage is TRBV2 and J usage is TRBJ2-6; D possibly corresponds to TRBD1 (6 bases). V was trimmed by 6 bases and J by 1 base, leaving 13 bases between them. CDR1 is SNHLY and CDR2 is FYNNEI in the germline V gene. The CDR3 covers 16 residues. CDR3 nucleotides: TGTGCCAGCAGAAAATCAACAGGGTCTGGGGCCAACGTCCTGACTTTC. This encodes CASRKSTGSGANVLTF.

This chain connects TRBV6-5 to TRBJ1-5, with D possibly being TRBD1 (5 bases). CDR3 length: 14 amino acids. Deletions cut 4 bases from V and 3 bases from J, with 10 bases between. Germline V gene data show CDR1 as MNHEY and CDR2 as SVGAGI. CDR3 sequence reads: CASSSGFDNQPQHF. In DNA form, the CDR3 reads TGTGCCAGCAGTTCAGGGTTTGACAATCAGCCCCAGCATTTT.

The chain recombines TRBV6-5 with TRBJ1-2, with a possible D match to TRBD1 (5 bases). Germline values: CDR1 MNHEY, CDR2 SVGAGI. The CDR3 is 13 amino acids. Trimming shortened V by 6 bases and J by 2 bases, and 10 bases separated the two germline ends. CDR3 in amino acids: CASRTDTNYGYTF. The CDR3 bases are TGTGCCAGCAGGACGGACACGAACTATGGCTACACCTTC.

By frequency in the sample, this clone is medium-sized. This sequence joins TRBV27 and TRBJ2-3, with D hard to call. The CDR3 is made up of 15 amino acids. From germline, CDR1 is MNHEY and CDR2 SMNVEV (reference sequence). With 5 bases removed from V and 2 bases from J, the gap between germline ends came to 14 bases. The CDR3 sequence: CASSPTTTVTDTQYF. CDR3 DNA sequence: TGTGCCAGCAGTCCTACCACCACCGTCACAGATACGCAGTATTTT.

The chain joins TRBV5-1 to TRBJ1-6; D is perhaps TRBD1 (5 bases). Germline CDR1 reads SGHRS; CDR2 reads YFSETQ. The V end lost 4 bases, the J end lost 11 bases, and 19 bases lay between the germline ends. The CDR3 extends over 15 amino acids. CDR3 sequence reads: CASSGQGHPPAPLHF. CDR3 sequence (DNA): TGCGCCAGCAGCGGCCAAGGACACCCGCCGGCACCCCTCCACTTT.

The rearrangement uses TRBV7-2 and TRBJ1-6; 7 bases line up with TRBD1. The length of the CDR3 is 15 residues. CDR1 SGHTA and CDR2 FQGNSA come from the germline V gene. V shed 5 bases and J 7 bases; nucleotides not matched to a gene: 8. The CDR3 spells CASSKTGQKNSPLHF. DNA for the CDR3: TGTGCCAGCAGCAAAACGGGACAGAAAAATTCACCCCTCCACTTT.

The chain uses TRBV28 and TRBJ2-1; 7 nucleotides line up with TRBD1. The ends lost 6 bases at V and 4 bases at J; junction bases unmatched: 3. The CDR3 totals 13 residues. Germline V lookup: CDR1 MDHEN, CDR2 SYDVKM. The CDR3 loop is CASSRGQYNEQFF. CDR3 DNA: TGTGCCAGCAGCCGGGGACAGTACAATGAGCAGTTCTTC.

The chain has TRBV27 and TRBJ2-1, with D possibly being TRBD2 (6 bases). V was clipped by 10 bases and J by 7 bases, with 20 bases between them. The CDR3 totals 14 residues. Germline lookup yields CDR1 MNHEY and CDR2 SMNVEV (reference sequence). The CDR3 bases are TGTGCCACAAGGCCGGGACTTCAGTCTAATGAGCAGTTCTTC. This codes for CATRPGLQSNEQFF.

This clone was found once. V gene TRBV20-1 combines with J gene TRBJ1-1, with 7 bases that match TRBD1. The CDR3 spans 13 residues. Trimming took 3 bases from V and 5 from J; bases not matched to a gene: 6. CDR1 and CDR2 from the germline V gene are DFQATT and SNEGSKA (reference sequence). CDR3 sequence (DNA): TGCAGTGCTAGTGGTGCAGGGGGAACTGAAGCTTTCTTT. Translating it yields CSASGAGGTEAFF.

Written as DNA, the CDR3 is TGTGCCAGCAGCTTAGCAGCGGGGGGAGGGGGAGAGACCCAGTACTTC. Translation gives CASSLAAGGGGETQYF. The chain links TRBV11-2 to TRBJ2-5; 9 bases are a match to TRBD2. The germline gives CDR1 SGHAT, CDR2 FQNNGV. The V gene end was trimmed by 1 base and the J gene end by 4 bases; junction bases not matched to a gene: 7. The CDR3 has 16 residues.

The J gene is TRBJ1-1, the V gene TRBV28; D is uncertain. With 4 bases removed from V and 5 bases from J, the gap between germline ends came to 17 bases. CDR3 length: 15 amino acids. Germline-derived CDR1 and CDR2 are MDHEN and SYDVKM. The CDR3 protein is CASSSTGLERTEAFF. The CDR3 nucleotides read TGTGCCAGCAGTTCAACGGGGTTAGAACGGACTGAAGCTTTCTTT.

This clone has only one observation. This chain connects TRBV18 to TRBJ2-3; tentative D call: TRBD1 (6 bases). V dropped 3 bases and J dropped 2 bases, with 12 bases sitting between them. The CDR3 is made up of 15 amino acids. From germline, CDR1 is KGHSH and CDR2 LQKENI. In DNA form, the CDR3 reads TGTGCCAGCTCACCGGGCAGGGGAGTCACAGATACGCAGTATTTT. Encoded protein: CASSPGRGVTDTQYF. Full variable domain (remainder filled in from reference TRBV18 and TRBJ2-3): NAGVMQNPRHLVRRRGQEARLRCSPMKGHSHVYWYRQLPEEGLKFMVYLQKENIIDESGMPKERFSAEFPKEGPSILRIQQVVRGDSAAYFCASSPGRGVTDTQYFGPGTRLTVL.

The chain combines TRBV5-4 with TRBJ2-1; 10 positions agree with TRBD2. The length of the CDR3 is 16 residues. Germline CDR1 and CDR2: SGHNT and YYREEE (reference sequence). V was pared by 5 bases and J by 1 base, with 6 bases of the junction left unmatched. Written as DNA, the CDR3 is TGTGCCAGCAGGGCTAGCGGGGGTCCTTCCTACAATGAGCAGTTCTTC. Its translation is CASRASGGPSYNEQFF. Full variable domain (remainder filled in from reference TRBV5-4 and TRBJ2-1): ETGVTQSPTHLIKTRGQQVTLRCSSQSGHNTVSWYQQALGQGPQFIFQYYREEENGRGNFPPRFSGLQFPNYSSELNVNALELDDSALYLCASRASGGPSYNEQFFGPGTRLTVL.

The sample holds one count of this clone. The chain carries TRBV20-1 and TRBJ1-2; D is ambiguous. Germline CDR1 reads DFQATT; CDR2 reads SNEGSKA (reference sequence). The CDR3 has 10 residues. Trimming shortened V by 4 bases and J by 8 bases, and 8 bases separated the two germline ends. The CDR3 DNA reads TGCAGTGCTACCTCCCCCGGCTACACCTTC. Translated, it gives CSATSPGYTF.